This TCR beta chain appears in the sequencing data of a study of cytomegalovirus exposure and HLA in healthy donors. Primers included in the PCR were 60 Vbeta and 13 Jbeta primers. Some clones are missing from TCRdb's copy, which holds only in-frame ones; the method was immunoSEQ multiplex PCR. The sample consists of approximately 190,000 clones, roughly 80% of them appearing once. Findings of the study overall: Previously analyzed data showed that most TCR beta V segments were productive at a frequency of about 87% or about 30%.

Comment on this clone: The target antigen is unknown.

The V gene's germline CDR1 is SGHAT and CDR2 FQNNGV. This CDR3 contains 10 residues. V lost 5 bases and J lost 14, with 12 bases in between. The sequenced sample was PBMCs. The rearrangement uses TRBV11-2 and TRBJ1-2, with no clear D. The TCR sequence derives from a man aged 50 to 60 in good health and CMV-seronegative. The DNA for the CDR3 is TGTGCCAGCAGCCCGGGTGAGAAGACCTTC. Its protein product is CASSPGEKTF.